Following are 15 T cell receptor beta chains from one sample sequenced in a study of CD8 T cells in Susac syndrome. When the RNA was reverse transcribed, random hexamers were used with an input of roughly 0.45 to 1 ug. Using its own MiXCR run on the immunoSEQ multiplex PCR reads, TCRdb lists one record per CDR3 protein. The data show 160,000 or so distinct CDR3 sequences, 94% seen once. Sequenced material: CD4+ T cells from PBMCs. These receptors all stem from a human donor with Susac syndrome.

The V gene is TRBV3-1, the J gene TRBJ2-7, with D tentatively TRBD2 (5 bases). Trimming removed 6 bases from V and 5 bases from J, with 14 bases in between. The V gene's germline CDR1 is LGHDT and CDR2 YNNKEL (reference sequence). The CDR3 is 13 amino acids. CDR3 coding DNA: TGTGCCAGCAGGTATCAACAGAGGGACGAGCAGTACTTC. Its protein is CASRYQQRDEQYF.

This chain connects TRBV20-1 to TRBJ2-3; 16 bases agree with TRBD2. This CDR3 spans 16 amino acids. J gave up 4 bases and V 5 bases, and 6 bases lay outside the gene matches. Germline CDR1 reads DFQATT; CDR2 reads SNEGSKA (reference sequence). The CDR3 DNA reads as TGCAGTGCTCCTCTGGGACTAGCGGGAGGGGCAGATACGCAGTATTTT. Its translation is CSAPLGLAGGADTQYF.

The chain links TRBV6-5 to TRBJ2-3; D unclear. Looked up from germline, CDR1 is MNHEY and CDR2 is SVGAGI. Trimming pared 5 bases from V and 0 bases from J, leaving 6 bases between. The CDR3 contains 13 residues. CDR3 loop: CASSRLSTDTQYF. CDR3 coding DNA: TGTGCCAGCAGTCGACTGAGCACAGATACGCAGTATTTT.

The V gene is TRBV20-1, the J gene TRBJ1-5; maybe TRBD1 (6 bases). The germline V and J ends were trimmed by 3 bases and 0 bases, with 18 bases remaining between them. Germline V gives CDR1 DFQATT, CDR2 SNEGSKA (reference sequence). The CDR3 contains 17 residues. The CDR3 DNA is TGCAGTGCTAGGAAACCGGGACAAACGTATAGCAATCAGCCCCAGCATTTT. It codes for CSARKPGQTYSNQPQHF.

V usage is TRBV12-3 or TRBV12-4 and J usage is TRBJ2-3; the D gene is possibly TRBD2 (6 bases). Trimming took 6 bases from V and 3 from J, leaving 16 bases between them. The CDR3 runs 15 residues. The CDR3 DNA reads as TGTGCCAGCAGCCGGGGACTTGGCGGAACAGATACGCAGTATTTT. Translation: CASSRGLGGTDTQYF.

The J gene is TRBJ2-4, the V gene TRBV20-1; 9 positions match TRBD1. This CDR3 region has 15 residues. Germline loops: CDR1 DFQATT, CDR2 SNEGSKA (reference sequence). V lost 3 bases, J lost 0 bases, and 3 bases stayed unmatched. The CDR3 sequence: CSARETGGAKNIQYF. CDR3 bases: TGCAGTGCTAGGGAGACAGGGGGAGCCAAAAACATTCAGTACTTC.

This clonotype appeared once. This chain joins TRBV5-6 and TRBJ2-7; TRBD1 agrees at 8 bases. In germline, CDR1 is SGHDT, CDR2 YYEEEE. With 1 base clipped from V and 2 bases from J, the junction kept 2 bases outside the gene matches. The CDR3 spans 14 residues. The CDR3 nucleotides read TGTGCCAGCAGCTTGAGACAGGGGACCTACGAGCAGTACTTC. This encodes CASSLRQGTYEQYF.

V usage is TRBV7-2 and J usage is TRBJ2-7, with 10 bases aligning to TRBD2. The CDR3 is 16 residues long. Germline V gene data show CDR1 as SGHTA and CDR2 as FQGNSA. V lost 0 bases, J lost 5 bases, and 7 bases stayed unmatched. CDR3 coding DNA: TGTGCCAGCAGCTTAGCAGAAGCGGGGGGGCGGGACGAGCAGTACTTC. This gives the protein CASSLAEAGGRDEQYF. Filled out from reference TRBV7-2 and TRBJ2-7, the complete variable domain reads GAGVSQSPSNKVTEKGKDVELRCDPISGHTALYWYRQSLGQGLEFLIYFQGNSAPDKSGLPSDRFSAERTGGSVSTLTIQRTQQEDSAVYLCASSLAEAGGRDEQYFGPGTRLTVT.

The rearrangement links TRBV19 to TRBJ2-2; the match to TRBD1 covers 8 bases. Germline V lookup: CDR1 LNHDA, CDR2 SQIVND (reference sequence). The CDR3 has 13 amino acids. CDR3 residues: CATGVLYTGELFF. The CDR3, as DNA: TGTGCGACAGGGGTCCTGTACACCGGGGAGCTGTTTTTT.

The chain uses TRBV29-1 and TRBJ1-2, with 9 bases fitting TRBD1. Trimming at V came to 3 bases and at J to 6 bases, leaving 8 bases not matched to a gene. CDR1 and CDR2 (germline): SQVTM, ANQGSEA. The CDR3 contains 14 residues. This chain's CDR3 is CSVDGTGRTDGYTF. The CDR3 DNA follows: TGCAGCGTTGACGGGACAGGGAGGACCGATGGCTACACCTTC.

The rearrangement joins TRBV7-9 to TRBJ2-5; possible D gene TRBD2, 5 bases. The CDR3 consists of 14 residues. Germline CDR1 reads SEHNR; CDR2 reads FQNEAQ (reference sequence). Trimming removed 2 bases from V and 2 bases from J, with 9 bases in between. In nucleotides, the CDR3 is TGTGCCAGCAGCTTAACAAGCGGACAAGAGACCCAGTACTTC. Translated: CASSLTSGQETQYF.

This rearrangement joins TRBV18 to TRBJ2-3; the D call may be TRBD1 or TRBD2 (5 bases each). Trimming removed 6 bases from V and 6 bases from J, with 16 bases in between. CDR1 is KGHSH and CDR2 is LQKENI in the germline V gene. The CDR3 has 14 amino acids. This CDR3 reads CASSPRQRGDTQYF. In DNA form, the CDR3 reads TGTGCCAGCTCGCCGAGACAGCGAGGGGATACGCAGTATTTT.

The chain recombines TRBV5-6 with TRBJ2-6, with 8 positions matching TRBD1. This CDR3 has 15 residues. Germline CDR1 and CDR2: SGHDT and YYEEEE. Losses at the gene ends were 4 bases for V and 7 bases for J; bases not matched to a gene: 7. DNA for the CDR3: TGTGCCAGCAGCCCCGGGACAGGCAAAGCCAACGTCCTGACTTTC. It specifies CASSPGTGKANVLTF. Variable domain in full (rest from reference TRBV5-6 and TRBJ2-6): DAGVTQSPTHLIKTRGQQVTLRCSPKSGHDTVSWYQQALGQGPQFIFQYYEEEERQRGNFPDRFSGHQFPNYSSELNVNALLLGDSALYLCASSPGTGKANVLTFGAGSRLTVL.

The V gene is TRBV11-2, the J gene TRBJ2-5; 11 bases match TRBD2. The germline V gene encodes CDR1 SGHAT and CDR2 FQNNGV. The ends lost 6 bases at V and 7 bases at J; junction bases unmatched: 10. This CDR3 has 15 residues. The CDR3 bases are TGTGCCAGCAGACTCCTAGCGGGGGGTCTCGGGACCCAGTACTTC. This codes for CASRLLAGGLGTQYF.

The rearrangement uses TRBV7-2 and TRBJ2-5; no clear D gene. The germline V gene encodes CDR1 SGHTA and CDR2 FQGNSA. V shed 2 bases and J shed 5 bases, with 12 bases lying between them. The CDR3 sequence is 14 residues long. The chain's CDR3 is CASSLSTLRETQYF. As DNA, the CDR3 is TGTGCCAGCAGCTTATCGACTCTACGCGAGACCCAGTACTTC.